Reported below is one TCR beta chain. The junction departs from germline at one end; a sequencing error may be responsible. These data are taken from a study of Graves' ophthalmopathy and Graves' hyperthyroidism. Germline values: CDR1 SGHDT, CDR2 YYEEEE. The CDR3 runs 15 residues. Scientists amplified the TCR beta CDR3 regions from RNA transcripts. HTBI primers were employed in first-round RT-PCR, then a second-round multiplex PCR followed. TCRdb re-analysed the multiplex PCR reads in MiXCR, keeping a single row per CDR3 protein. The data show hundreds of thousands of distinct CDR3 sequences, around 40% seen once.

Material for sequencing was peripheral blood. This receptor was identified in an adult man with Graves' ophthalmopathy. This sequence joins TRBV5-6 and TRBJ1-6, with 10 bases matching TRBD1. CDR3 loop: CASSLAGQGYSPLHF. The CDR3 DNA reads TGTGCCAGCAGTTTGGCGGGACAGGGGTATTCACCCCTCCACTTT.